These T cell receptor beta chains were read from a single sample in a study of T cells in Graves' hyperthyroidism and ophthalmopathy. TCRdb fed the multiplex PCR reads into MiXCR, producing one record per CDR3 protein. Of some 500,000 distinct CDR3 sequences listed, roughly a quarter are singletons. Source material: blood. These receptors originate from a woman in her 30s with Graves' ophthalmopathy. CDR3s include the opening cysteine and the closing phenylalanine or tryptophan. The order of the fields is J gene, clone size, V gene, D gene, CDR3 protein, CDR3 DNA. D genes are given only for firm matches. Clone size, where shown, is once, few, many, or a class for clones that have expanded.

J: TRBJ1-2; size: .; V: TRBV11-2; D: .; CDR3: CASSSGHGEGGYTF; DNA: TGTGCCAGCAGCTCGGGACATGGAGAAGGCGGCTACACCTTC
J: TRBJ2-7; size: .; V: TRBV18; D: TRBD2; CDR3: CASSPGEGPSYEQYF; DNA: TGTGCCAGCTCACCGGGGGAGGGTCCCTCCTACGAGCAGTACTTC
J: TRBJ1-1; size: .; V: TRBV20-1; D: .; CDR3: CSASSGVVTEAFF; DNA: TGCAGTGCTAGTTCGGGGGTGGTTACTGAAGCTTTCTTT
J: TRBJ1-1; size: many; V: TRBV12-3/TRBV12-4; D: TRBD1; CDR3: CASQVDRDRGKNTEAFF; DNA: TGTGCCAGCCAAGTGGACCGGGACAGGGGAAAGAACACTGAAGCTTTCTTT
J: TRBJ2-2; size: .; V: TRBV2; D: TRBD1; CDR3: CASSAPQGAWTGELFF; DNA: TGTGCCAGCAGTGCCCCGCAGGGGGCGTGGACCGGGGAGCTGTTTTTT
J: TRBJ1-3; size: few; V: TRBV15; D: .; CDR3: CATSRGTGYFEENTIYF; DNA: TGTGCCACCAGCAGAGGTACAGGGTATTTCGAGGAAAACACCATATATTTT
J: TRBJ1-1; size: .; V: TRBV19; D: .; CDR3: CASSNRAPTNTEAFF; DNA: TGTGCCAGTAGTAACAGGGCCCCAACGAACACTGAAGCTTTCTTT
J: TRBJ2-7; size: few; V: TRBV2; D: TRBD2; CDR3: CASRGLAGVYEQYF; DNA: TGTGCCAGCAGGGGACTAGCGGGAGTGTACGAGCAGTACTTC
J: TRBJ1-5; size: many; V: TRBV20-1; D: .; CDR3: CSARPSVGGDQPQHF; DNA: TGCAGTGCTAGACCCTCCGTGGGTGGTGATCAGCCCCAGCATTTT
J: TRBJ1-2; size: many; V: TRBV6-5; D: .; CDR3: CASSYGGRNYGYTF; DNA: TGTGCCAGCAGTTACGGTGGCAGAAACTATGGCTACACCTTC
J: TRBJ1-5; size: few; V: TRBV6-1; D: .; CDR3: CASSSGGEPQHF; DNA: TGTGCCAGCAGTAGCGGGGGGGAGCCCCAGCATTTT
J: TRBJ1-2; size: .; V: TRBV10-3; D: .; CDR3: CAISESVGVPNYGYTF; DNA: TGTGCCATCAGTGAGTCGGTCGGCGTCCCTAACTATGGCTACACCTTC
J: TRBJ2-7; size: many; V: TRBV7-2; D: TRBD1; CDR3: CASSPTGTYEQYF; DNA: TGCGCCAGCAGCCCGACAGGGACCTACGAGCAGTACTTC
J: TRBJ2-4; size: few; V: TRBV2; D: TRBD1; CDR3: CASKSLIGQGVNIQYF; DNA: TGTGCCAGCAAGTCCTTGATCGGACAGGGGGTAAACATTCAGTACTTC
J: TRBJ2-7; size: many; V: TRBV20-1; D: TRBD1; CDR3: CSARDREGTGGSYEQYF; DNA: TGCAGTGCTAGAGATCGAGAAGGGACAGGTGGATCCTACGAGCAGTACTTC
J: TRBJ1-1; size: .; V: TRBV20-1; D: .; CDR3: CSASRRDTEAFF; DNA: TGCAGTGCTAGTCGCAGGGACACTGAAGCTTTCTTT
J: TRBJ2-5; size: few; V: TRBV6-1; D: .; CDR3: CASTTDRSGETQYF; DNA: TGTGCCAGCACCACGGACAGATCAGGGGAGACCCAGTACTTC
J: TRBJ2-7; size: few; V: TRBV9; D: TRBD2; CDR3: CASSARLAGADEQYF; DNA: TGTGCCAGCAGCGCTCGACTAGCGGGGGCGGACGAGCAGTACTTC
J: TRBJ2-7; size: many; V: TRBV9; D: TRBD1; CDR3: CASSVEGRGYEQYF; DNA: TGTGCCAGCAGCGTAGAGGGCAGGGGGTACGAGCAGTACTTC
J: TRBJ1-2; size: many; V: TRBV29-1; D: TRBD1; CDR3: CSVVGRGRGDYGYTF; DNA: TGCAGCGTTGTGGGCAGGGGGCGAGGTGACTATGGCTACACCTTC
J: TRBJ2-7; size: .; V: TRBV6-2/TRBV6-3; D: .; CDR3: CASSGGPGYEQYF; DNA: TGTGCCAGCAGTGGAGGGCCAGGGTACGAGCAGTACTTC
J: TRBJ2-7; size: once; V: TRBV24-1; D: .; CDR3: CATSDPTVHEQYF; DNA: TGTGCCACCAGTGACCCGACGGTCCACGAGCAGTACTTC
J: TRBJ1-6; size: .; V: TRBV13; D: .; CDR3: CASSLPGRRGDTPLHF; DNA: TGTGCCAGCAGCCTCCCGGGAAGGCGGGGGGATACACCCCTCCACTTT
J: TRBJ1-1; size: .; V: TRBV6-1; D: .; CDR3: CASSAHREGRTEAFF; DNA: TGTGCCAGCAGTGCACACAGGGAGGGGAGGACTGAAGCTTTCTTT
J: TRBJ1-1; size: .; V: TRBV5-1; D: .; CDR3: CASSLLGRADTEAFF; DNA: TGCGCCAGCAGCCTCCTCGGTAGGGCGGACACTGAAGCTTTCTTT
J: TRBJ1-1; size: many; V: TRBV20-1; D: .; CDR3: CSARDHRDNTEAFF; DNA: TGCAGTGCTAGAGATCACAGGGATAACACTGAAGCTTTCTTT
J: TRBJ2-2; size: few; V: TRBV5-1; D: .; CDR3: CASSQKPGTFNTGELFF; DNA: TGCGCCAGCAGTCAAAAGCCTGGGACTTTCAACACCGGGGAGCTGTTTTTT
J: TRBJ2-7; size: many; V: TRBV27; D: .; CDR3: CASSLRRQNYEQYF; DNA: TGTGCCAGCAGTTTACGTCGACAGAACTACGAGCAGTACTTC
J: TRBJ2-2; size: .; V: TRBV6-2/TRBV6-3; D: .; CDR3: CASSYPPLRTGELFF; DNA: TGTGCCAGCAGTTACCCCCCGCTGCGGACCGGGGAGCTGTTTTTT
J: TRBJ2-7; size: .; V: TRBV9; D: .; CDR3: CASSVSGLSYEQYF; DNA: TGTGCCAGCAGCGTCAGCGGGTTGTCCTACGAGCAGTACTTC
J: TRBJ2-7; size: .; V: TRBV28; D: .; CDR3: CASSTTGPQYYEQYF; DNA: TGTGCCAGCAGTACCACCGGGCCCCAGTATTACGAGCAGTACTTC
J: TRBJ2-7; size: once; V: TRBV19; D: TRBD2; CDR3: CASSIDGLGTYEQYF; DNA: TGTGCCAGTAGTATAGATGGACTAGGGACCTACGAGCAGTACTTC
J: TRBJ2-5; size: many; V: TRBV11-2; D: .; CDR3: CASSVVGKTQYF; DNA: TGTGCCAGCAGCGTGGTTGGCAAGACCCAGTACTTC
J: TRBJ2-5; size: many; V: TRBV10-3; D: .; CDR3: CAISDSYPAGNTQETQYF; DNA: TGTGCCATCAGTGACTCGTATCCGGCGGGGAACACTCAAGAGACCCAGTACTTC
J: TRBJ2-2; size: many; V: TRBV6-4; D: .; CDR3: CASSDKNTGELFF; DNA: TGTGCCAGCAGTGACAAGAACACCGGGGAGCTGTTTTTT
J: TRBJ1-2; size: many; V: TRBV12-3/TRBV12-4; D: TRBD1; CDR3: CASRRGQGKGVNYGYTF; DNA: TGTGCCAGCAGAAGAGGACAGGGTAAAGGGGTTAACTATGGCTACACCTTC
J: TRBJ2-2; size: .; V: TRBV28; D: .; CDR3: CASSLLSITDTGELFF; DNA: TGTGCCAGCAGTTTATTAAGTATTACAGACACCGGGGAGCTGTTTTTT
J: TRBJ1-6; size: .; V: TRBV27; D: .; CDR3: CASSLDRTNSPLHF; DNA: TGTGCCAGCAGTCTGGACCGAACGAATTCACCCCTCCACTTT
J: TRBJ1-1; size: .; V: TRBV11-3; D: .; CDR3: CASSLAQNQNTEAFF; DNA: TGTGCCAGCAGCTTAGCCCAGAATCAGAACACTGAAGCTTTCTTT
J: TRBJ2-5; size: few; V: TRBV7-2; D: .; CDR3: CASSHGGKTQYF; DNA: TGTGCCAGCAGCCATGGGGGGAAGACCCAGTACTTC
J: TRBJ1-1; size: many; V: TRBV6-5; D: TRBD1; CDR3: CASRPGQANTEAFF; DNA: TGTGCCAGCAGGCCGGGACAGGCTAACACTGAAGCTTTCTTT
J: TRBJ1-5; size: .; V: TRBV18; D: TRBD1; CDR3: CASSPLRGQGFNQPQHF; DNA: TGTGCCAGCTCACCACTAAGGGGACAGGGGTTCAATCAGCCCCAGCATTTT
J: TRBJ2-2; size: few; V: TRBV6-1; D: TRBD1; CDR3: CASSGKATGLNTGELFF; DNA: TGTGCCAGCAGTGGAAAGGCGACAGGGCTAAACACCGGGGAGCTGTTTTTT
J: TRBJ1-2; size: few; V: TRBV3-1; D: .; CDR3: CASSQEGRTAHGYTF; DNA: TGTGCCAGCAGCCAAGAAGGCAGGACAGCACATGGCTACACCTTC
J: TRBJ2-3; size: few; V: TRBV2; D: .; CDR3: CASSWWGTDTQYF; DNA: TGTGCCAGCAGTTGGTGGGGCACAGATACGCAGTATTTT
J: TRBJ2-7; size: many; V: TRBV20-1; D: TRBD1; CDR3: CSAPDREVDYEQYF; DNA: TGCAGTGCTCCGGACAGGGAGGTTGACTACGAGCAGTACTTC
J: TRBJ1-1; size: many; V: TRBV7-8; D: .; CDR3: CASSSENYATEAFF; DNA: TGTGCCAGCAGCAGCGAAAACTACGCCACTGAAGCTTTCTTT
J: TRBJ2-1; size: many; V: TRBV5-1; D: TRBD2; CDR3: CASSIELAGTYNEQFF; DNA: TGCGCCAGCAGCATCGAACTAGCGGGGACCTACAATGAGCAGTTCTTC
J: TRBJ1-2; size: few; V: TRBV10-1; D: .; CDR3: CASKGRNYGYIF; DNA: TGCGCCAGCAAGGGACGGAACTATGGCTACATCTTC
J: TRBJ2-2; size: few; V: TRBV6-5; D: .; CDR3: CASKFGNTGELFF; DNA: TGTGCCAGCAAGTTCGGGAACACCGGGGAGCTGTTTTTT
J: TRBJ2-6; size: .; V: TRBV4-1; D: .; CDR3: CASSPVHVGSGANVLTF; DNA: TGCGCCAGCAGCCCAGTGCATGTGGGCTCTGGGGCCAACGTCCTGACTTTC
J: TRBJ1-1; size: many; V: TRBV3-1; D: .; CDR3: CASSLGGARVGTAFF; DNA: TGTGCCAGCAGCCTAGGGGGGGCGCGGGTAGGGACCGCTTTCTTT
J: TRBJ2-2; size: .; V: TRBV7-6; D: .; CDR3: CASSLGGGPTGELFF; DNA: TGTGCCAGCAGCTTGGGGGGGGGCCCCACCGGGGAGCTGTTTTTT
J: TRBJ2-2; size: .; V: TRBV3-1; D: .; CDR3: CASSQILSSGTGELFF; DNA: TGTGCCAGCAGCCAAATATTGAGTAGCGGCACCGGGGAGCTGTTTTTT
J: TRBJ1-2; size: few; V: TRBV20-1; D: .; CDR3: CSARDQRAGPGIGYTF; DNA: TGCAGTGCTAGAGATCAGAGGGCTGGACCGGGCATTGGCTACACCTTC
J: TRBJ1-3; size: .; V: TRBV12-3/TRBV12-4; D: .; CDR3: CASKYRLPLDTIYF; DNA: TGTGCCAGCAAGTATAGGTTGCCGTTAGACACCATATATTTT
J: TRBJ1-1; size: many; V: TRBV15; D: .; CDR3: CATSRAAGYTEAFF; DNA: TGTGCCACCAGCAGAGCTGCCGGTTACACTGAAGCTTTCTTT